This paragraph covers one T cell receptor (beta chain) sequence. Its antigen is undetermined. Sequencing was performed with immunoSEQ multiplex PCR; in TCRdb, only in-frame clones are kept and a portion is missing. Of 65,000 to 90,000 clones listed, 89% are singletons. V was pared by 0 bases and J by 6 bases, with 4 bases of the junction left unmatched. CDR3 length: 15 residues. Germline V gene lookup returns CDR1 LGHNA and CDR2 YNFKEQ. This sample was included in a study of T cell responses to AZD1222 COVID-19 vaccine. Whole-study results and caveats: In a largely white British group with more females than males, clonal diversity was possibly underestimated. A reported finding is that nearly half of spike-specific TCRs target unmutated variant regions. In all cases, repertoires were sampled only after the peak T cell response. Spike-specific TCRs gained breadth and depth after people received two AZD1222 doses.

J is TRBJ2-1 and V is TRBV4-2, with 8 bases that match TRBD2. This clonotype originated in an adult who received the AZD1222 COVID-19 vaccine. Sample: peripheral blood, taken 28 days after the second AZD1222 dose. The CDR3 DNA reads TGTGCCAGCAGCCAAGATTCCCTAGCGGGCAATGAGCAGTTCTTC. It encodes CASSQDSLAGNEQFF.